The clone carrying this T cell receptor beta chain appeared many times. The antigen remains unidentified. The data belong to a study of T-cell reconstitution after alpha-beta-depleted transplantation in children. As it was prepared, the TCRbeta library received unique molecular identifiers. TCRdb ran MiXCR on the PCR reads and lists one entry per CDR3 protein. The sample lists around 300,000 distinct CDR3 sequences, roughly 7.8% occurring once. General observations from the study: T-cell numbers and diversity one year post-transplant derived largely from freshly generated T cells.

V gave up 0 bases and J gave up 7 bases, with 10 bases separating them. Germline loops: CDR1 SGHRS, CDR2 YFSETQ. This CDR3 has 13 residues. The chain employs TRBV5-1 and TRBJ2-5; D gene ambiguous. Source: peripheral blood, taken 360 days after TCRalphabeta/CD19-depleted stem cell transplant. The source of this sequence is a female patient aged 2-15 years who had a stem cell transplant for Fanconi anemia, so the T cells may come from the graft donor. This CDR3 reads CASSLVLDGTQYF. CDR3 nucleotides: TGCGCCAGCAGCTTGGTCCTTGATGGGACCCAGTACTTC. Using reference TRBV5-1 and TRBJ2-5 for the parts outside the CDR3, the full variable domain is KAGVTQTPRYLIKTRGQQVTLSCSPISGHRSVSWYQQTPGQGLQFLFEYFSETQRNKGNFPGRFSGRQFSNSRSEMNVSTLELGDSALYLCASSLVLDGTQYFGPGTRLLVL.